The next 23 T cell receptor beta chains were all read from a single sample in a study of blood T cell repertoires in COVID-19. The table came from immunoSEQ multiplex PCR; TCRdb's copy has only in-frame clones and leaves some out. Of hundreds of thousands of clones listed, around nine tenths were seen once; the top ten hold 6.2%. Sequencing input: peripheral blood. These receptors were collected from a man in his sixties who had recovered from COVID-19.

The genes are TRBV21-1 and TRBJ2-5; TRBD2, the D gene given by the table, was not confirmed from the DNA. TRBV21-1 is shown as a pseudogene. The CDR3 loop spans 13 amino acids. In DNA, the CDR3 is TGTGCCAGCCCCAACCGGGTGGAAGAGACCCAGTACTTC. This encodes CASPNRVEETQYF.

The CDR3 nucleotides read TGTGCCAGCTTGGGGAAAACAGGGGTCCCCAACGTCCTGACTTTC. Translating it yields CASLGKTGVPNVLTF. The chain carries TRBV7-8 and TRBJ2-6, with TRBD1 identical over 7 bases. Germline CDR1 reads SGHVS; CDR2 reads FQNEAQ. The CDR3 contains 15 residues. V gave up 8 bases and J gave up 8 bases; unmatched junction bases: 12.

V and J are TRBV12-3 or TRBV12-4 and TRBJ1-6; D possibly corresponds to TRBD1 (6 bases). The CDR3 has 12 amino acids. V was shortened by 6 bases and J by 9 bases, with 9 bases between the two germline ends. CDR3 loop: CASRTGGSPLHF. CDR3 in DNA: TGTGCCAGCAGGACAGGCGGTTCACCCCTCCACTTT.

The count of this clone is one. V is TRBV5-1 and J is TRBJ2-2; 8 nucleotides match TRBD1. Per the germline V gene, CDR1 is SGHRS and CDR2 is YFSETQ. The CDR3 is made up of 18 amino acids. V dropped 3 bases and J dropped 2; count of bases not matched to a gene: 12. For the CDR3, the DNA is TGCGCCAGCAGCTCAAAAAATTACGGGACAGGCAACACCGGGGAGCTGTTTTTT. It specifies CASSSKNYGTGNTGELFF.

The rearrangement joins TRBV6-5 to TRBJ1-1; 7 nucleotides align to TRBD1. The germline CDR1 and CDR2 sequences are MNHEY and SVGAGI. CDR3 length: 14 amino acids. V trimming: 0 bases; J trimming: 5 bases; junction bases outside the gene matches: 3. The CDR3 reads CASSYSGRGTEAFF. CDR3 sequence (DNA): TGTGCCAGCAGTTACTCGGGCAGGGGGACTGAAGCTTTCTTT.

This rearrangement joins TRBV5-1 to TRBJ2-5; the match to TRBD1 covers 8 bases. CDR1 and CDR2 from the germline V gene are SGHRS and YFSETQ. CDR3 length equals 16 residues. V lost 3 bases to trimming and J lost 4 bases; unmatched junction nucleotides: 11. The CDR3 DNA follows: TGCGCCAGCAGCTCCGCGGTTCTGACAGGGGTAGAGACCCAGTACTTC. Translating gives CASSSAVLTGVETQYF.

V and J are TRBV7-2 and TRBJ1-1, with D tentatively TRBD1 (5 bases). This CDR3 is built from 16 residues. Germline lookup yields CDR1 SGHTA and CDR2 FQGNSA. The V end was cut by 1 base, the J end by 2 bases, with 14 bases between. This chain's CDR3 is CASSLVARQINTEAFF. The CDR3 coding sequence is TGTGCCAGCAGCTTAGTAGCTAGACAGATAAACACTGAAGCTTTCTTT.

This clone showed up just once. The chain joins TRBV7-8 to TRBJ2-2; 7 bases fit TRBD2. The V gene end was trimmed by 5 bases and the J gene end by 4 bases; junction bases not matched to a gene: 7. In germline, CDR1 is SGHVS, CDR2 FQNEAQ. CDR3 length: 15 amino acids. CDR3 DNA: TGTGCCAGCAGCCCGAGGGAGGGGAGCACCGGGGAGCTGTTTTTT. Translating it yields CASSPREGSTGELFF.

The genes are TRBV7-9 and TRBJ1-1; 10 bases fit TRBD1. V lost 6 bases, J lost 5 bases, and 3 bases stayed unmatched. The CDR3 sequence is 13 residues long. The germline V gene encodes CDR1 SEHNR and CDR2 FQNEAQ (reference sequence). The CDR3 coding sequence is TGTGCCAGCAGGGGGACAGGGGTTACTGAAGCTTTCTTT. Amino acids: CASRGTGVTEAFF.

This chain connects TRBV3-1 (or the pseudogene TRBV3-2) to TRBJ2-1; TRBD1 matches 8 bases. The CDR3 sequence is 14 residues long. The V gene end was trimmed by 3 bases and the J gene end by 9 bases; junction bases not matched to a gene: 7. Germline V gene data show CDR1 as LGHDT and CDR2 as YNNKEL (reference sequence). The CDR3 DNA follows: TGTGCCAGCAGCCAGAGGATGGACAGGGCTGAGCAGTTCTTC. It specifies CASSQRMDRAEQFF.

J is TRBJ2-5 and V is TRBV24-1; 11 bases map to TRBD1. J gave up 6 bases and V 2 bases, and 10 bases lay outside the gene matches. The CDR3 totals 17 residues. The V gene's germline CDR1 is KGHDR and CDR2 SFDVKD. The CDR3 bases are TGTGCCACCAGTGATTCGGTGGACAGGGGGCTACAGAAGACCCAGTACTTC. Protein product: CATSDSVDRGLQKTQYF.

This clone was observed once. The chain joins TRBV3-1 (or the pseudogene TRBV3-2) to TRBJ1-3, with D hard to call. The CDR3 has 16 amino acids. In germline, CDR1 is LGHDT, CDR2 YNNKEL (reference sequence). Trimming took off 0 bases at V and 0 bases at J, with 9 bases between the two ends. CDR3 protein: CASSQEGGSSGNTIYF. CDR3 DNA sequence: TGTGCCAGCAGCCAAGAAGGAGGGTCCTCTGGAAACACCATATATTTT.

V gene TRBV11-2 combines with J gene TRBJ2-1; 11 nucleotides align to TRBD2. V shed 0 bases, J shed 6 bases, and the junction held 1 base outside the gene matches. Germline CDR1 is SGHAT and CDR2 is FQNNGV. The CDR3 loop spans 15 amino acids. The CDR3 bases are TGTGCCAGCAGCTTAGAGCTAGCGGGGGGCAATGAGCAGTTCTTC. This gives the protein CASSLELAGGNEQFF.

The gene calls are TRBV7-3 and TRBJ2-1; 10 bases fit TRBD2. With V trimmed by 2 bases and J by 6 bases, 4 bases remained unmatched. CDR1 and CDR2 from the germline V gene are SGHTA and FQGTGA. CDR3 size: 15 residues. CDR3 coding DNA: TGTGCCAGCAGCTTAGGACTAGCGGCCCTCAATGAGCAGTTCTTC. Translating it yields CASSLGLAALNEQFF.

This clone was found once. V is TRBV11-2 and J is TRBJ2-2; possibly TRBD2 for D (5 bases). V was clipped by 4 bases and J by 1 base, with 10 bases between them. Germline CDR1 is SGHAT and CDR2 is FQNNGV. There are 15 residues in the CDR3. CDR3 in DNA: TGTGCCAGCAGCTCTACTAGAGAGAACACCGGGGAGCTGTTTTTT. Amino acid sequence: CASSSTRENTGELFF.

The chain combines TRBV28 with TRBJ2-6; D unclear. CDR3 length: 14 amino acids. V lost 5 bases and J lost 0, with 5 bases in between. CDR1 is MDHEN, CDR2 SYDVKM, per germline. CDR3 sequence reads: CASSEFSGANVLTF. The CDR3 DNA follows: TGTGCCAGCAGTGAGTTCTCTGGGGCCAACGTCCTGACTTTC.

The CDR3 DNA reads TGTGCCAGCAGCTCCTGGACAGGGGGCACAGATACGCAGTATTTT. Its translation: CASSSWTGGTDTQYF. This chain links TRBV7-9 with TRBJ2-3, with TRBD1 matching over 9 bases. This CDR3 contains 15 residues. Per the germline V gene, CDR1 is SEHNR and CDR2 is FQNEAQ (reference sequence). Trimming took 4 bases from V and 1 from J; bases not matched to a gene: 3.

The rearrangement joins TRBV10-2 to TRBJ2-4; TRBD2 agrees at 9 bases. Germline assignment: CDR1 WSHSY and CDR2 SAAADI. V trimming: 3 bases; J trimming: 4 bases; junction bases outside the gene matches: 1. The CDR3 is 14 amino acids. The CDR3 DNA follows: TGCGCCAGCAGTGATCTAGCGGGAAAAAACATTCAGTACTTC. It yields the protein CASSDLAGKNIQYF.

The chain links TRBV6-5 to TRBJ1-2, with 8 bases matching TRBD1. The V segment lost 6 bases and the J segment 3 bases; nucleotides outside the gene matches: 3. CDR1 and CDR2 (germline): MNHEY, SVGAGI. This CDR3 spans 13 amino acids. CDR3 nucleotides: TGTGCCAGCAGAAAGACAGGGGACTATGGCTACACCTTC. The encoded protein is CASRKTGDYGYTF.

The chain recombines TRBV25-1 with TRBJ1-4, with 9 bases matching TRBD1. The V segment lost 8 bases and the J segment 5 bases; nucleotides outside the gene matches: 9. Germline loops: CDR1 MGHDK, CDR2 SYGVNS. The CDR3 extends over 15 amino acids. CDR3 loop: CASRRGTGRNEKLFF. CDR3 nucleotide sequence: TGTGCCAGCCGACGTGGGACAGGGAGAAATGAAAAACTGTTTTTT.

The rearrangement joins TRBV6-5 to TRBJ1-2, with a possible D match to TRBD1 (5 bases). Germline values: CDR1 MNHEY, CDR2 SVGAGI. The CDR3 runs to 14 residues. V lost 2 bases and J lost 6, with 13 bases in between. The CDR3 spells CASSYEGSGDGYTF. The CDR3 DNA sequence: TGTGCCAGCAGTTACGAGGGTTCGGGGGATGGCTACACCTTC.

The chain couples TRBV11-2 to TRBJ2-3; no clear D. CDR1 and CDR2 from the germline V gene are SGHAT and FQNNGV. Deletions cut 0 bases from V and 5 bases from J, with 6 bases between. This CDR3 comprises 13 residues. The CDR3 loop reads CASSLDLRDTQYF. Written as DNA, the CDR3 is TGTGCCAGCAGCTTAGATCTAAGAGATACGCAGTATTTT.

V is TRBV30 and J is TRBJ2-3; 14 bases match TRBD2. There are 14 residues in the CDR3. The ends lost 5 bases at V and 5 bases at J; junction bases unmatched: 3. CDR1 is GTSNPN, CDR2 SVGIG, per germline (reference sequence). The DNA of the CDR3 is TGTGCCTGGGGGACTAGCGGGGGAGTAGATACGCAGTATTTT. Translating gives CAWGTSGGVDTQYF.